What follows describes a single T cell receptor (beta chain). It lacks a known antigen. Base qualities are missing; no much larger clone stands one base away. Trimming accounts for 3 bases at V and 8 bases at J, while the number of junction bases matched to no gene is 2. From cysteine to phenylalanine, the CDR3 is 13 amino acids long. The kept DNA is CDR3 alone, 39 bases in frame from the first base. CDR1 and CDR2, per the germline V gene, are SGDLS and YYNGEE. This sample is drawn from a study of memory CD8 T cells in hepatitis C reinfection (dated by TCRdb to about 2017). Context from the whole study: Among the donors, a few cleared two back-to-back HCV infections on their own, whereas two got rid of a primary infection but ended up chronically infected after reinfection. In the reinfection study, participants who had previously resolved an HCV infection were followed up every 3 months. Between about 2009 and 2013, about five reinfection cases that had stored pre-reinfection samples were identified. An HCV reinfection was defined as a positive HCV RNA test that came after two negative tests taken at least 60 days apart. Samples from before reinfection were taken anywhere from 55 to 20 weeks prior to reinfection being detected. In about 5 donors, the study followed the TCR beta repertoire of virus-specific CD8 T cells over time through an HCV reinfection episode.

The time point label, as the study defines it: pre-reinfection, 55 to 20 weeks before reinfection detection. The sorted cells were sequenced directly ex vivo, without any in vitro expansion ahead of TCR sequencing. The donors were people who inject drugs and were enrolled in Canada's Montreal Acute Hepatitis C Cohort Study (HEPCO). Total naive CD8 T cells, sorted as viable CD3+ CD8+ CD45RO-, came from two donors at all three reinfection time points as controls. Before sorting, cryopreserved peripheral blood mononuclear cells were thawed and used as the source for purifying CD8 T cells. The MACS CD8+ T cell Isolation Kit was used to enrich CD8 T cells through negative selection. Cells were sorted on a BD FACSAria II sorter using FACSDiva software, and FlowJo was used for data analysis. What the research found in general, with its limitations: Because only four to six donors were included, definitive conclusions about public clonotypes linked to secondary clearance could not be reached by the study.

Library prep was done by the immunoSEQ multiplex PCR assay. Genomic DNA was extracted from the sorted cells, and the TCR beta V, D and J regions were sequenced using the automated high-throughput method of Adaptive Biotechnologies. A two-step, bias-controlled multiplex PCR was used to amplify CDR3 regions. Amplified TCR beta libraries were sequenced on an Illumina instrument. In the authors' own workflow: Demultiplexed reads were processed to reduce amplification and sequencing bias, and CDR3 sequences were assigned to gene families using the IMGT database. ImmunoSEQ software version 2.0 was used to analyze the repertoire data. Clonotype lists were filtered to remove out-of-frame sequences as well as sequences containing stop codons in the CDR3. Any clonotype with a frequency under 0.01% was left out, since that frequency corresponded to less than one cell. Richness was calculated by dividing observed richness by input cell number, and evenness was calculated by dividing Shannon entropy by log observed richness. Repertoire diversity and the similarity between time points were measured using Simpson diversity and Morisita-Horn overlap indices. Clonotypes were categorized as dominant (>1%), sub-dominant (0.5-0.99%), low abundance (0.1-0.49%) or lowest abundance (<0.1%). For the germline index, total nucleotide additions were subtracted from total CDR3 length, and that difference was then divided by total CDR3 length. Drawn from immuneACCESS, this table holds only the in-frame rearrangements with V and J called that TCRdb kept. Clones are partly lost; checked studies trace under half to an unresolved V gene and leave the rest unexplained. V, J and clone size were drawn from that table, and D and trimming were deduced from the DNA. The sample has 50,000 or so clones on record, about 90% of them singletons. Jointly, the top ten make up roughly 0.99% of the sample.

The chain is assembled from TRBV9 and TRBJ1-2, and 12 junctional nucleotides match TRBD1. This clonotype originated in a young man with hepatitis C virus infection. The sequenced sample was naive CD8+ T cells sorted from blood. Read against the paper, the sample's cell subset or site label means: total naive CD8+CD45RO- T cells. The nucleotides read TGTGCCAGCAGCGAGGGGACAGGGGGCGGCTACACCTTC. It encodes CASSEGTGGGYTF.